Each of the 6 T cell receptor beta chains below was sequenced from the same sample in a study of blood T cell repertoires in COVID-19. Sequenced by immunoSEQ multiplex PCR; TCRdb stores in-frame clones only, minus some. The sample comprises 95,000 to 150,000 clones, approximately 90% of which are singletons, and 4% to 5.5% rests with the top ten. The sample comprised peripheral blood. The receptor set was obtained from a man aged 35 to 55 with acute or convalescent COVID-19.

CDR3 nucleotides: TGCGCCAGCAGCCAAGAGCGTGGGGAGGGCTATGGCTACACCTTC. Its translation is CASSQERGEGYGYTF. This chain connects TRBV4-3 to TRBJ1-2; no clear D. Germline assignment: CDR1 LGHNA and CDR2 YSLEER. V shed 0 bases and J shed 4 bases, with 12 bases lying between them. The CDR3 covers 15 residues.

The chain recombines TRBV10-2 with TRBJ1-1; perhaps TRBD1 as D (5 bases). Germline values: CDR1 WSHSY, CDR2 SAAADI. V lost 7 bases to trimming and J lost 7 bases, with 19 bases between them. The CDR3 length is 14 residues. The CDR3 reads CASKVGQTPGEAFF. In DNA form, the CDR3 reads TGCGCCAGCAAGGTGGGGCAGACGCCTGGTGAAGCTTTCTTT.

The V gene is TRBV5-1, the J gene TRBJ2-2; D is unclear. Germline V gene sequence: CDR1 SGHRS, CDR2 YFSETQ. This CDR3 has 13 residues. Trimming stripped 0 bases from V and 5 bases from J, with 5 bases between. CDR3 bases: TGCGCCAGCAGCTTGGGAGTAACCGGGGAGCTGTTTTTT. Encoded protein: CASSLGVTGELFF.

The V gene is TRBV27, the J gene TRBJ1-2, with unresolved D. CDR3 size: 16 residues. Trimming cost V 5 bases and J 0 bases, with 16 bases left between them. Germline V lookup: CDR1 MNHEY, CDR2 SMNVEV (reference sequence). CDR3 sequence (DNA): TGTGCCAGCAGTCGCCGGGAACGTCGAGCTAACTATGGCTACACCTTC. It specifies CASSRRERRANYGYTF.

The chain is built from TRBV5-1 and TRBJ2-1; 12 positions match TRBD2. The CDR3 sequence is 16 residues long. Germline CDR1 SGHRS, CDR2 YFSETQ. V lost 4 bases and J lost 7; bases outside the gene matches: 9. CDR3: CASSPRTSGTLNEQFF. The CDR3 DNA is TGCGCCAGCAGCCCAAGGACTAGCGGGACTTTAAATGAGCAGTTCTTC. Full variable domain (outside the CDR3, taken from reference TRBV5-1 and TRBJ2-1): KAGVTQTPRYLIKTRGQQVTLSCSPISGHRSVSWYQQTPGQGLQFLFEYFSETQRNKGNFPGRFSGRQFSNSRSEMNVSTLELGDSALYLCASSPRTSGTLNEQFFGPGTRLTVL.

The V gene is TRBV18, the J gene TRBJ1-2, with 9 nucleotides matching TRBD1. Unmatched junction bases numbered 5, after V lost 3 bases and J lost 6 bases. Germline loops: CDR1 KGHSH, CDR2 LQKENI. The CDR3 runs 14 residues. CDR3 sequence (DNA): TGTGCCAGCTCACCCCTCCGACAGGGGGATGGCTACACCTTC. The encoded protein is CASSPLRQGDGYTF.